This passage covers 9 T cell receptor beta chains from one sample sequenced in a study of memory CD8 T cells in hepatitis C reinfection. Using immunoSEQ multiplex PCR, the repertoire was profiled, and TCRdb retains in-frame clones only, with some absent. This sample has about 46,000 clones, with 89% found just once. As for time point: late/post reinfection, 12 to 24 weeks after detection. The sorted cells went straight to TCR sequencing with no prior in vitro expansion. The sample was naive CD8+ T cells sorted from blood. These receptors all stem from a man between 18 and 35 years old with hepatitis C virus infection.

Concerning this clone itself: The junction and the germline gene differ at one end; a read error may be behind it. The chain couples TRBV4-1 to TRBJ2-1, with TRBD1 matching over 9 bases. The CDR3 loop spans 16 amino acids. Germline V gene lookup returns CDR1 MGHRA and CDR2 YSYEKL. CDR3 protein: CASGDRDIGAYNGQFF. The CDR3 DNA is TGCGCCAGCGGGGACAGGGACATTGGGGCCTACAATGGGCAGTTCTTC.

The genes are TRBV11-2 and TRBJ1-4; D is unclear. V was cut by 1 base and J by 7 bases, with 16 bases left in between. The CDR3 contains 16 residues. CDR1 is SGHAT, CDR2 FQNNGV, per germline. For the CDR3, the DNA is TGTGCCAGCAGCTTAGGAACGACCCGGGGTGGTGAAAAACTGTTTTTT. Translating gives CASSLGTTRGGEKLFF.

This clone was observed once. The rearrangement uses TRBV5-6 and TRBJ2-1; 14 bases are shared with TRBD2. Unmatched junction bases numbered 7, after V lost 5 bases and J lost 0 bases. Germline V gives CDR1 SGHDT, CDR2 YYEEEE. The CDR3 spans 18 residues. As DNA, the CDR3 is TGTGCCAGCAGTTCGACTAGCGGGGGGGCAAGCTCCTACAATGAGCAGTTCTTC. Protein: CASSSTSGGASSYNEQFF.

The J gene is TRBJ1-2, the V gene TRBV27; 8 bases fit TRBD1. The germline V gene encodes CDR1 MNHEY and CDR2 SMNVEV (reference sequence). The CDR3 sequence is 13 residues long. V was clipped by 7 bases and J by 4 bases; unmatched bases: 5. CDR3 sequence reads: CASTRGPPYGYTF. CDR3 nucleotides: TGTGCCAGCACCAGGGGGCCGCCCTATGGCTACACCTTC.

In nucleotides, the CDR3 is TGTGCCAGCAGTTTGGGCCAGGGTAATCAGCCCCAGCATTTT. As protein: CASSLGQGNQPQHF. The V call is TRBV28, the J call TRBJ1-5; maybe TRBD1 (5 bases). Per germline, CDR1 MDHEN and CDR2 SYDVKM. The CDR3 is made up of 14 amino acids. V was pared by 3 bases and J by 4 bases, with 10 bases between. The whole variable domain, remainder taken from reference TRBV28 and TRBJ1-5, is DVKVTQSSRYLVKRTGEKVFLECVQDMDHENMFWYRQDPGLGLRLIYFSYDVKMKEKGDIPEGYSVSREKKERFSLILESASTNQTSMYLCASSLGQGNQPQHFGDGTRLSIL.

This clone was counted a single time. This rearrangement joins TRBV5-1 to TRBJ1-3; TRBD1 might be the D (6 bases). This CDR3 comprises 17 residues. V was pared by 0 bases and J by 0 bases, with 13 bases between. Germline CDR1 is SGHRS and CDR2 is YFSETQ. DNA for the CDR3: TGCGCCAGCAGCTTGGGTTTCTTAGGGGGCTCTGGAAACACCATATATTTT. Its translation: CASSLGFLGGSGNTIYF.

CDR3: CATSRGLGTGARDTQYF. CDR3 DNA: TGTGCCACCAGCAGAGGACTCGGGACAGGGGCCAGGGATACGCAGTATTTT. The chain recombines TRBV15 with TRBJ2-3, with TRBD1 matching over 10 bases. Germline-derived CDR1 and CDR2 are LNHNV and YYDKDF (reference sequence). V lost 1 base to trimming and J lost 6 bases; unmatched junction nucleotides: 10. CDR3 length equals 17 residues.

The DNA for the CDR3 is TGCAGCGCTCTAGCCACGGACTACGAGCAGTACTTC. It specifies CSALATDYEQYF. The chain is built from TRBV29-1 and TRBJ2-7, with a tentative D call TRBD2 (5 bases). The CDR3 consists of 12 residues. CDR1 and CDR2 from the germline V gene are SQVTM and ANQGSEA. V dropped 7 bases and J dropped 3 bases, with 13 bases sitting between them.

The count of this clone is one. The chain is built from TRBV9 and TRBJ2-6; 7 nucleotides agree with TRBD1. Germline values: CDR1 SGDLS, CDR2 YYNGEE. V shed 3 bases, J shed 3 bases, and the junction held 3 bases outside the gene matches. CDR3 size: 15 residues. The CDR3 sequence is CASSDGDSGANVLTF. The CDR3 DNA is TGTGCCAGCAGCGATGGGGACAGTGGGGCCAACGTCCTGACTTTC.